A single sample is the source of the 14 T cell receptor beta chains below, sequenced in a study of regulatory T cells in long-lasting Graves disease. Researchers made TCR beta libraries by using iRepertoire HTBI primers and running Arm-PCR on CDR3 regions. TCRdb re-analysed the multiplex PCR reads in MiXCR, keeping a single row per CDR3 protein. The sample yields a few hundred thousand distinct CDR3 sequences, 22% seen once. Noted time point: persistent/refractory GD, antithyroid drugs over 5 years with positive TRAb. PBMC RNA served as the TCR library source. The sample in question was peripheral blood mononuclear cells (PBMCs), obtained when the disease was refractory, from a patient treated with antithyroid drugs. Every receptor here comes from a female donor with Graves disease.

In its sample, this clonotype was seen a few times. This sequence may be a read error, since a much larger clone differs from it by one base. The chain has TRBV11-2 and TRBJ1-2; no reliable D call. The CDR3 covers 12 residues. Germline CDR1 and CDR2: SGHAT and FQNNGV. This CDR3 is CASGLDGRGYTF. In DNA, the CDR3 is TGTGCCAGCGGCTTAGATGGGCGCGGCTACACCTTC.

This clonotype was observed many times. V is TRBV7-2 and J is TRBJ1-6; no firm D call. The CDR3 consists of 15 residues. Germline V gene lookup returns CDR1 SGHTA and CDR2 FQGNSA. V was shortened by 0 bases and J by 5 bases, with 8 bases between the two germline ends. CDR3 sequence reads: CASSLASPDNSPLHF. The CDR3, as DNA: TGTGCCAGCAGCTTAGCCTCGCCGGATAATTCACCCCTCCACTTT.

In this sample, this clonotype turned up a few times. This sequence joins TRBV29-1 and TRBJ2-7; 9 bases agree with TRBD1. Per the germline V gene, CDR1 is SQVTM and CDR2 is ANQGSEA. The CDR3 spans 14 residues. Unmatched junction bases numbered 10, after V lost 7 bases and J lost 3 bases. CDR3 in DNA: TGCAGCGCCCGAACAGGGGGCGCCCGCTACGAGCAGTACTTC. The encoded protein is CSARTGGARYEQYF.

V usage is TRBV5-6 and J usage is TRBJ1-5; D call uncertain. The CDR3 sequence is 14 residues long. Germline V gene data show CDR1 as SGHDT and CDR2 as YYEEEE. V lost 2 bases to trimming and J lost 6 bases, with 12 bases between them. The chain's CDR3 is CASSLSGVSQPQHF. The CDR3 nucleotides read TGTGCCAGCAGCTTAAGCGGCGTCAGTCAGCCCCAGCATTTT.

The CDR3 DNA reads as TGTGCCAGTAGTATTTCTAGCGGGAGCCACAATGAGCAGTTCTTC. It yields the protein CASSISSGSHNEQFF. The V and J genes are TRBV19 and TRBJ2-1; 10 nucleotides match TRBD2. This CDR3 comprises 15 residues. Germline V gene data show CDR1 as LNHDA and CDR2 as SQIVND (reference sequence). The trim removed 3 bases at V and 5 bases at J, leaving 4 bases unmatched.

With respect to this clonotype: Relative to the germline gene, one junction end is altered; a read error may explain this. The chain is built from TRBV29-1 and TRBJ2-1; 10 positions agree with TRBD2. Germline-derived CDR1 and CDR2 are SQVTM and ANQGSEA. The CDR3 is 15 amino acids. CDR3 sequence (DNA): TGCAGCGTTGAAGATCCTGAGCGGGAGGGCCTGCTTCGACTCTTC. The encoded protein is CSVEDPEREGLLRLF.

The sample holds many counts of this clonotype. One junction end does not reproduce the germline sequence, and a read error may be involved. The chain carries TRBV11-2 and TRBJ1-6; D is unresolved. Germline CDR1 is SGHAT and CDR2 is FQNNGV. The CDR3 runs 17 residues. CDR3 in amino acids: CASSLEAASSYNSPLHF. CDR3 DNA: TGTGCCAGCAGCCTAGAGGCAGCAAGCTCCTATAATTCACCCCTCCACTTT.

This chain uses TRBV10-3 with TRBJ1-2; D gene unclear. The germline V gene encodes CDR1 ENHRY and CDR2 SYGVKD. The CDR3 has 15 amino acids. V lost 0 bases and J lost 1, with 9 bases in between. In DNA form, the CDR3 reads TGTGCCATCAGTGAGTCGGGTGCCAGTAACTATGGCTACACCTTC. Amino acid sequence: CAISESGASNYGYTF.

Comment on this clonotype: Since a much larger clone is just one base distant, this may be a read error. The rearrangement uses TRBV7-2 and TRBJ1-1; D perhaps matches TRBD1 (5 bases). Trimming took 0 bases from V and 6 from J, leaving 14 bases between them. The CDR3 sequence is 15 residues long. The V gene's germline CDR1 is SGHTA and CDR2 FQGNSA. CDR3 amino acids: CASSLASWGRSEAFF. Written as DNA, the CDR3 is TGTGCCAGCAGCTTAGCATCGTGGGGGAGGTCTGAAGCTTTCTTT.

This clonotype was seen ten or more times. The chain links TRBV20-1 to TRBJ1-2, with a possible D match to TRBD1 (5 bases). The V and J ends lost 6 bases and 4 bases respectively, with 12 bases between them. CDR1 is DFQATT and CDR2 is SNEGSKA in the germline V gene (reference sequence). The CDR3 runs 12 residues. As DNA, the CDR3 is TGCAGTGCCCCGGGGCTAATCTATGGCTACACCTTC. Protein sequence: CSAPGLIYGYTF.

This clonotype was detected ten times or more. The chain carries TRBV2 and TRBJ1-1; D perhaps matches TRBD1 (5 bases). The ends were cut back, 4 bases at V and 5 bases at J, with 11 bases in the middle. The germline V gene has CDR1 SNHLY and CDR2 FYNNEI. The CDR3 is 13 residues long. The CDR3 DNA follows: TGTGCCAGCAGTGTGAGGGGAAGGACTGAAGCTTTCTTT. This sequence encodes CASSVRGRTEAFF.

The V call is TRBV6-1, the J call TRBJ2-1; the match to TRBD2 covers 9 bases. CDR3 length: 17 amino acids. V lost 5 bases to trimming and J lost 9 bases; unmatched junction nucleotides: 17. Germline V lookup: CDR1 MNHNS, CDR2 SASEGT. The CDR3 loop reads CASSLSGLAPGSSEQFF. CDR3 DNA sequence: TGTGCCAGCAGTCTCTCCGGACTAGCGCCCGGGTCAAGTGAGCAGTTCTTC.

V usage is TRBV10-3 and J usage is TRBJ2-7; 7 bases are shared with TRBD2. Germline CDR1 reads ENHRY; CDR2 reads SYGVKD. V trimming: 5 bases; J trimming: 6 bases; junction bases outside the gene matches: 7. There are 13 residues in the CDR3. CDR3 nucleotide sequence: TGTGCCATCAGTCAAGGGCCGGGAGGCGAGCAGTACTTC. Translating gives CAISQGPGGEQYF.

This clonotype was seen more than once but under ten times. The rearrangement uses TRBV27 and TRBJ2-5; D may be TRBD1 (5 bases). CDR3 length: 11 amino acids. Trimming shortened V by 10 bases and J by 5 bases, and 11 bases separated the two germline ends. Germline CDR1 and CDR2: MNHEY and SMNVEV (reference sequence). DNA for the CDR3: TGTGCCACCAGGGCTGGGGAGACCCAGTACTTC. Translated, it gives CATRAGETQYF.